Each of the 17 T cell receptor beta chains below was sequenced from the same sample in a study of CD8+ T cells in alopecia areata. From alopecia areata patients, lesional scalp punch biopsies and peripheral blood were collected. Extracted RNA was reverse transcribed, and the resulting cDNA served as sequencing template. Method: immunoSEQ multiplex PCR; TCRdb's copy keeps in-frame clones and lacks some. This table holds about 11,000 clones, over 60% found once. The material sequenced was skin. These receptors were taken from a human donor with alopecia areata.

V gene TRBV6-5 combines with J gene TRBJ2-1, with D perhaps TRBD1 or TRBD2 (5 bases each). V was shortened by 6 bases and J by 7 bases, with 16 bases between the two germline ends. The CDR3 loop spans 14 amino acids. Per germline, CDR1 MNHEY and CDR2 SVGAGI. The CDR3 loop is CASRGGGIVNEQFF. CDR3 nucleotide sequence: TGTGCCAGCAGAGGTGGGGGAATTGTAAATGAGCAGTTCTTC.

This chain connects TRBV6-5 to TRBJ2-1, with D perhaps being TRBD1 or TRBD2 (7 bases each). The length of the CDR3 is 15 residues. CDR1 and CDR2 (germline): MNHEY, SVGAGI. Trimming shortened V by 2 bases and J by 3 bases, and 11 bases separated the two germline ends. The DNA for the CDR3 is TGTGCCAGCAGTTACCCAGGGGGGGGCTACAATGAGCAGTTCTTC. Protein product: CASSYPGGGYNEQFF.

This chain links TRBV7-2 with TRBJ2-7, with 9 bases lining up with TRBD1. J lost 4 bases, V lost 1 base, and 2 bases had no gene match. Germline-derived CDR1 and CDR2 are SGHTA and FQGNSA. The CDR3 runs to 14 residues. The CDR3 DNA reads as TGTGCCAGCAGCTTAGGACAGGGGGAATACGAGCAGTACTTC. Translating it yields CASSLGQGEYEQYF.

The chain links TRBV9 to TRBJ2-2, with D tentatively TRBD1 (7 bases). The CDR3 is 17 residues long. Germline V gene lookup returns CDR1 SGDLS and CDR2 YYNGEE. V was clipped by 2 bases and J by 5 bases, with 19 bases between them. The CDR3 DNA reads TGTGCCAGCAGCGTGGGACTGACAGGGATTAAAACCGGGGAGCTGTTTTTT. Protein product: CASSVGLTGIKTGELFF.

This clone was found a few times. The rearrangement joins TRBV6-5 to TRBJ1-2; 7 bases map to TRBD1. The germline gives CDR1 MNHEY, CDR2 SVGAGI. This CDR3 comprises 13 residues. With 4 bases clipped from V and 2 bases from J, the junction kept 1 base outside the gene matches. DNA of the CDR3: TGTGCCAGCAGTTGGGGACAGAACTATGGCTACACCTTC. It encodes CASSWGQNYGYTF.

CDR3: CSVGPGSEGETQYF. DNA for the CDR3: TGCAGCGTTGGCCCTGGGTCCGAGGGAGAGACCCAGTACTTC. The rearrangement links TRBV29-1 to TRBJ2-5, with a weak D call TRBD2 (5 bases). CDR3 size: 14 residues. Trimming cost V 4 bases and J 4 bases, with 16 bases left between them. The germline gives CDR1 SQVTM, CDR2 ANQGSEA.

V and J are TRBV5-1 and TRBJ1-4; D is unresolved. Between the trimmed V and J ends, which lost 5 bases and 0 bases, there was a span of 8 bases. Per the germline V gene, CDR1 is SGHRS and CDR2 is YFSETQ. The CDR3 has 14 amino acids. In nucleotides, the CDR3 is TGCGCCAGCAGATGGGATTCAACTAATGAAAAACTGTTTTTT. Protein product: CASRWDSTNEKLFF.

This clone was seen only a few times. The V gene is TRBV7-3, the J gene TRBJ1-2; 8 positions agree with TRBD1. Per germline, CDR1 SGHTA and CDR2 FQGTGA. Trimming took 5 bases from V and 4 from J; bases not matched to a gene: 3. This CDR3 is 13 amino acids long. CDR3 in amino acids: CASSETGAYGYTF. The CDR3 region has the DNA TGTGCCAGCAGCGAGACAGGGGCCTATGGCTACACCTTC.

The chain's CDR3 is CASTPRRGDTIYF. CDR3 DNA: TGTGCCAGCACCCCCAGGAGGGGGGACACCATATATTTT. The chain links TRBV6-6 to TRBJ1-3, with D possibly being TRBD1 (6 bases). The CDR3 has 13 amino acids. V was shortened by 7 bases and J by 8 bases, with 15 bases between the two germline ends. CDR1 MNHNY and CDR2 SVGAGI come from the germline V gene (reference sequence).

The chain recombines TRBV7-9 with TRBJ2-7, with D uncertain. V lost 8 bases, J lost 1 base, and 18 bases lay in between. Per the germline V gene, CDR1 is SEHNR and CDR2 is FQNEAQ (reference sequence). This CDR3 is built from 15 residues. CDR3 residues: CASRRPQRVSYEQYF. The CDR3 nucleotides read TGTGCCAGCCGGCGCCCCCAACGGGTTTCCTACGAGCAGTACTTC. The full variable domain, completed using reference TRBV7-9 and TRBJ2-7, is DTGVSQNPRHKITKRGQNVTFRCDPISEHNRLYWYRQTLGQGPEFLTYFQNEAQLEKSRLLSDRFSAERPKGSFSTLEIQRTEQGDSAMYLCASRRPQRVSYEQYFGPGTRLTVT.

V and J are TRBV14 and TRBJ1-2; possible D gene TRBD1, 6 bases. The CDR3 is 15 residues long. Trimming removed 2 bases at V and 5 bases at J, with 15 bases between. From germline, CDR1 is SGHDN and CDR2 FVKESK. CDR3 bases: TGTGCCAGCAGCCAACAGCAGGGGAGAGCTTATGGCTACACCTTC. Residues: CASSQQQGRAYGYTF.

The chain links TRBV12-5 to TRBJ1-5; the match to TRBD1 covers 7 bases. The CDR3 contains 16 residues. Germline CDR1 LGHNT, CDR2 FRNRAP. V was pared by 1 base and J by 3 bases, with 6 bases of the junction left unmatched. The CDR3 region has the DNA TGTGCTAGTGGTTTGGGCCGGGACAGCAACAATCAGCCCCAGCATTTT. Translation: CASGLGRDSNNQPQHF.

This chain joins TRBV28 and TRBJ2-7; 9 bases are a match to TRBD1. The CDR3 consists of 13 residues. J was trimmed by 5 bases and V by 6 bases; bases with no gene match: 5. Germline values: CDR1 MDHEN, CDR2 SYDVKM. The CDR3 sequence: CASRRQGVHEQYF. Here the CDR3 DNA reads TGTGCCAGCAGAAGACAGGGGGTGCACGAGCAGTACTTC. The variable domain in full, completed from reference TRBV28 and TRBJ2-7, reads DVKVTQSSRYLVKRTGEKVFLECVQDMDHENMFWYRQDPGLGLRLIYFSYDVKMKEKGDIPEGYSVSREKKERFSLILESASTNQTSMYLCASRRQGVHEQYFGPGTRLTVT.

The chain uses TRBV7-2 and TRBJ2-1; D gene ambiguous. The CDR3 totals 11 residues. CDR1 is SGHTA, CDR2 FQGNSA, per germline. V lost 2 bases and J lost 8, with 4 bases in between. The CDR3 spells CASSLSHEQFF. Written as DNA, the CDR3 is TGTGCCAGCAGCTTATCCCATGAGCAGTTCTTC.

In the case of this clone: The junction differs from germline at one of its ends, possibly a read error. The rearrangement uses TRBV7-3 and TRBJ1-1; TRBD1 aligns across 8 bases. The germline CDR1 and CDR2 sequences are SGHTA and FQGTGA. The CDR3 has 16 amino acids. As DNA, the CDR3 is TGCGCCAGCAGCCAAGATATTGACAGGGGGAACACTGAAGCTTTCTTT. This encodes CASSQDIDRGNTEAFF.

This clone was recorded only once. The chain combines TRBV6-6 with TRBJ2-2, with TRBD2 matching over 8 bases. Trimming cost V 0 bases and J 6 bases; bases outside gene matches: 6. The germline V gene encodes CDR1 MNHNY and CDR2 SVGAGI (reference sequence). The length of the CDR3 is 16 residues. For the CDR3, the DNA is TGTGCCAGCAGTTACTCGCTTAGCGGGATGCCCGGGGAGCTGTTTTTT. Translation gives CASSYSLSGMPGELFF.

The CDR3 DNA is TGTGCCAGCAGTTTCTTACCGATACGATACAATGAGCAGTTCTTC. It yields the protein CASSFLPIRYNEQFF. The V call is TRBV27, the J call TRBJ2-1; D not certain. V lost 3 bases and J lost 4, with 13 bases in between. The CDR3 contains 15 residues. Germline CDR1 is MNHEY and CDR2 is SMNVEV (reference sequence).